A selection of T cell receptor beta chains follows, all from one sample in a study of immune evolution from preneoplasia to lung adenocarcinoma. Profiling relied on immunoSEQ multiplex PCR, and the TCRdb table lists in-frame clones only, not all of them. The table shows 7,400 or so clones, with approximately 80% occurring only once. The sequencing sample was made of FFPE adjacent normal lung tissue. The receptors were sampled from a person between 65 and 79 years old with lung adenocarcinoma. Each CDR3 is given with its conserved first and last residue. Each record gives: clone size, D gene, V gene, J gene, CDR3 protein, CDR3 DNA. A D gene is named only where the DNA matches it firmly. A row's size may be missing; if present it is once, few, many or a size class.

size: few; D: TRBD2; V: TRBV5-8; J: TRBJ2-5; CDR3: CASSGGTSVGWGETQYF; DNA: TGTGCCAGCAGCGGGGGGACTAGCGTCGGTTGGGGAGAGACCCAGTACTTC
size: -; D: -; V: TRBV29-1; J: TRBJ1-1; CDR3: CSVDTGLIGGAFF; DNA: TGCAGCGTCGATACGGGCCTCATAGGGGGAGCTTTCTTT
size: once; D: -; V: TRBV9; J: TRBJ1-3; CDR3: CASSVESRGVGNTIYF; DNA: TGTGCCAGCAGCGTAGAGTCTCGGGGGGTAGGAAACACCATATATTTT
size: -; D: TRBD1; V: TRBV6-1; J: TRBJ2-3; CDR3: CASSEGTGGTDTQYF; DNA: TGTGCCAGCAGTGAAGGGACAGGGGGCACAGATACGCAGTATTTT
size: once; D: -; V: TRBV28; J: TRBJ2-3; CDR3: CASSYVAGTDTQYF; DNA: TGTGCCAGCAGTTATGTGGCAGGGACGGATACGCAGTATTTT
size: -; D: -; V: TRBV14; J: TRBJ1-2; CDR3: CASSQGTVSYGYTF; DNA: TGTGCCAGCAGCCAAGGGACAGTGTCCTATGGCTACACCTTC
size: -; D: TRBD1; V: TRBV30; J: TRBJ1-5; CDR3: CAWNRQGGDQPQHF; DNA: TGTGCCTGGAACAGACAGGGAGGAGATCAGCCCCAGCATTTT
size: -; D: -; V: TRBV6-6; J: TRBJ2-1; CDR3: CASSPSTLPHNNEQFF; DNA: TGTGCCAGCAGCCCTTCCACACTCCCGCATAACAATGAGCAGTTCTTC
size: -; D: -; V: TRBV4-1; J: TRBJ2-7; CDR3: CASSQGGPLSYEQYF; DNA: TGCGCCAGCAGCCAAGGAGGGCCCCTCTCCTACGAGCAGTACTTC
size: -; D: -; V: TRBV6-1; J: TRBJ2-5; CDR3: CASSVSGGDETQYF; DNA: TGTGCCAGCAGTGTGTCGGGGGGCGATGAGACCCAGTACTTC
size: few; D: -; V: TRBV15; J: TRBJ1-1; CDR3: CATSRDGGNTEAFF; DNA: TGTGCCACCAGCAGAGATGGGGGGAACACTGAAGCTTTCTTT
size: -; D: -; V: TRBV11-3; J: TRBJ1-1; CDR3: CASSSSPNTEAFF; DNA: TGTGCCAGCAGCTCCAGCCCGAACACTGAAGCTTTCTTT
size: once; D: TRBD2; V: TRBV9; J: TRBJ2-5; CDR3: CASSGRGLAAQETQYF; DNA: TGTGCCAGCAGCGGCCGCGGACTAGCGGCTCAAGAGACCCAGTACTTC
size: -; D: -; V: TRBV11-2; J: TRBJ2-1; CDR3: CASSLVAVLYNEQFF; DNA: TGTGCCAGCAGCTTAGTAGCGGTGCTATACAATGAGCAGTTCTTC
size: -; D: -; V: TRBV7-3; J: TRBJ2-3; CDR3: CASSPVGADTQYF; DNA: TGTGCCAGCAGCCCGGTGGGCGCGGATACGCAGTATTTT
size: -; D: -; V: TRBV7-9; J: TRBJ2-2; CDR3: CASSIRLVANTGELFF; DNA: TGTGCCAGCAGCATCCGACTAGTCGCGAACACCGGGGAGCTGTTTTTT
size: once; D: -; V: TRBV7-8; J: TRBJ1-5; CDR3: CASSRARDQPQHF; DNA: TGTGCCAGCAGCCGGGCAAGGGATCAGCCCCAGCATTTT
size: -; D: -; V: TRBV28; J: TRBJ1-4; CDR3: CASRVTSTNEKLFF; DNA: TGTGCCAGCAGGGTAACATCAACTAATGAAAAACTGTTTTTT
size: -; D: -; V: TRBV5-1; J: TRBJ1-2; CDR3: CASSLGTDNNYGYTF; DNA: TGCGCCAGCAGCTTGGGGACAGATAATAATTATGGCTACACCTTC
size: -; D: -; V: TRBV4-1; J: TRBJ1-2; CDR3: CASSQAPAGYGYTF; DNA: TGCGCCAGCAGCCAAGCTCCCGCCGGCTATGGCTACACCTTC
size: once; D: TRBD1; V: TRBV6-6; J: TRBJ1-4; CDR3: CASSSEGTGGHKLFF; DNA: TGTGCCAGCAGTTCCGAGGGGACAGGGGGACACAAACTGTTTTTT
size: -; D: TRBD1; V: TRBV5-5; J: TRBJ2-7; CDR3: CASSRELGTGGTEQYF; DNA: TGTGCCAGCAGCCGCGAATTAGGGACAGGGGGTACCGAGCAGTACTTC
size: -; D: TRBD1; V: TRBV5-1; J: TRBJ1-1; CDR3: CASSRGQGIVNTEAFF; DNA: TGCGCCAGCAGCAGGGGACAGGGGATCGTGAACACTGAAGCTTTCTTT
size: -; D: -; V: TRBV11-2; J: TRBJ2-7; CDR3: CASSLGETYEQYF; DNA: TGTGCCAGCAGCCTGGGGGAGACCTACGAGCAGTACTTC
size: -; D: -; V: TRBV5-1; J: TRBJ2-3; CDR3: CASSSLGSEITDTQYF; DNA: TGCGCCAGCAGCTCCCTAGGCTCCGAAATCACAGATACGCAGTATTTT
size: once; D: -; V: TRBV30; J: TRBJ1-2; CDR3: CAWGGEYGYTF; DNA: TGTGCCTGGGGCGGGGAATATGGCTACACCTTC
size: -; D: -; V: TRBV11-2; J: TRBJ2-2; CDR3: CASSSRGGRYVAGELFF; DNA: TGTGCCAGCAGCTCCCGAGGGGGGAGGTACGTGGCCGGGGAGCTGTTTTTT
size: once; D: -; V: TRBV11-2; J: TRBJ1-6; CDR3: CASSLGGVGGNSPLHF; DNA: TGTGCCAGCAGCTTAGGGGGGGTGGGCGGAAATTCACCCCTCCACTTT
size: -; D: -; V: TRBV5-5; J: TRBJ2-7; CDR3: CASSFEPQGRIYEQYF; DNA: TGTGCCAGCAGCTTTGAACCCCAGGGCAGAATCTACGAGCAGTACTTC
size: -; D: -; V: TRBV7-7; J: TRBJ2-1; CDR3: CASSLGGTYNNEQFF; DNA: TGTGCTAGCAGCTTAGGTGGGACATATAACAATGAGCAGTTCTTC
size: -; D: -; V: TRBV29-1; J: TRBJ2-3; CDR3: CSVDRGASTDTQYF; DNA: TGCAGCGTTGACAGGGGCGCTAGCACAGATACGCAGTATTTT
size: -; D: -; V: TRBV18; J: TRBJ2-2; CDR3: CASSHWGGRSTGELFF; DNA: TGTGCCAGCTCGCATTGGGGGGGGCGGAGCACCGGGGAGCTGTTTTTT
size: -; D: TRBD1; V: TRBV30; J: TRBJ1-1; CDR3: CAWGQGPEAFF; DNA: TGTGCCTGGGGACAGGGGCCTGAAGCTTTCTTT
size: -; D: -; V: TRBV28; J: TRBJ1-3; CDR3: CASSLRRGSGNTIYF; DNA: TGTGCCAGCAGTTTACGTAGGGGATCTGGAAACACCATATATTTT
size: -; D: TRBD1; V: TRBV19; J: TRBJ1-2; CDR3: CASSLGTVYHGYTF; DNA: TGTGCCAGTAGTCTCGGGACAGTCTACCATGGCTACACCTTC
size: -; D: -; V: TRBV18; J: TRBJ1-1; CDR3: CASSPPEEQGSGKAFF; DNA: TGTGCCAGCTCACCACCGGAGGAACAGGGAAGTGGGAAAGCTTTCTTT
size: -; D: TRBD2; V: TRBV5-4; J: TRBJ2-1; CDR3: CASIDSGGFYNEQFF; DNA: TGTGCCAGCATCGATAGCGGGGGTTTTTACAATGAGCAGTTCTTC
size: -; D: TRBD1; V: TRBV5-1; J: TRBJ2-3; CDR3: CASSPDRASTDTQYF; DNA: TGCGCCAGCAGCCCCGACAGGGCTAGCACAGATACGCAGTATTTT
size: -; D: -; V: TRBV7-3; J: TRBJ1-1; CDR3: CASSLTFQTEAFF; DNA: TGTGCCAGCAGCTTAACGTTCCAAACTGAAGCTTTCTTT
size: -; D: TRBD2; V: TRBV28; J: TRBJ2-7; CDR3: CASSLRGAGTYEQYF; DNA: TGTGCCAGCAGTTTAAGGGGAGCGGGAACCTACGAGCAGTACTTC
size: -; D: -; V: TRBV10-3; J: TRBJ2-5; CDR3: CAISRGNGETQYF; DNA: TGTGCCATCAGTCGGGGTAACGGAGAGACCCAGTACTTC